The TCR beta chain described here comes from a study of cytomegalovirus exposure and HLA in healthy donors. Notes on this clone: The target antigen is unknown.

13 Jbeta primers and 60 Vbeta primers were used for the PCR. Assay: immunoSEQ multiplex PCR; the TCRdb copy retains only in-frame clones and omits some. The sample lists about 180,000 clones; just under 80% were seen once. Study outcomes and limitations: A previous analysis found most TCR beta V segments productive roughly 87% or roughly 30% of the time. Cytomegalovirus association was listed for around 180 TCR beta chains. At a 0.05 false discovery rate, a later analysis found 18,000 or so TCR beta sequences to be associated with HLA alleles.

This sequence originates from a man under 40 in good health and CMV-seronegative. Sequencing input: PBMCs.

This CDR3 reads CASSQGGQGQGSPLHF. The CDR3, as DNA: TGTGCCAGCAGCCAAGGAGGACAGGGTCAAGGGTCACCCCTCCACTTT. V gene TRBV7-8 combines with J gene TRBJ1-6, with 8 bases that match TRBD1. Per the germline V gene, CDR1 is SGHVS and CDR2 is FQNEAQ. Unmatched junction bases numbered 13, after V lost 5 bases and J lost 10 bases. This CDR3 is 16 amino acids long.